Here is one T cell receptor beta chain with its context. With 5 bases clipped from V and 2 bases from J, the junction kept 14 bases outside the gene matches. The CDR3 is 17 residues long. Germline V gene data show CDR1 as SGHVS and CDR2 as FQNEAQ. Under the authors' procedure: How many nucleated cells were present was estimated from reference gene primer amplification. The assay was immunoSEQ multiplex PCR, and TCRdb's table has in-frame clones only and misses some. The DNA gave D and trimming, while V, J and clone size come from that table. The table has 130,000 to 150,000 clones, about nine tenths seen once. This sample stems from a study of blood T cell repertoires in COVID-19. In the study overall: Italy, Spain and the United States were the sources of the convalescent and acute COVID-19 samples. PBMCs, B-cell-depleted T cells, or T cells were the source of the cDNA or gDNA that made up the material.

The TCR sequence derives from a man older than 75 with acute or convalescent COVID-19. Input material: peripheral blood. The rearrangement links TRBV7-8 to TRBJ1-2; 7 bases are shared with TRBD1. In DNA form, the CDR3 reads TGTGCCAGCAGCCCATATGCCGGACAGGCCCGAAACTATGGCTACACCTTC. Residues: CASSPYAGQARNYGYTF.